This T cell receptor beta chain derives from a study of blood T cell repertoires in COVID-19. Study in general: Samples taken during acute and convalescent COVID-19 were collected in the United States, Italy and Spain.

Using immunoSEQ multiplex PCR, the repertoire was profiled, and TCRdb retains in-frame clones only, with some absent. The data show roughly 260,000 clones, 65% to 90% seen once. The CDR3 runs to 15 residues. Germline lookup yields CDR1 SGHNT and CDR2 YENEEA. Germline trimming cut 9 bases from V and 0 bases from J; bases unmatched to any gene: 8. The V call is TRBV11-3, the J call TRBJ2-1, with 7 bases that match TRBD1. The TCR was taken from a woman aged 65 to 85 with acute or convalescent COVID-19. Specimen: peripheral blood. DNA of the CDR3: TGTGCCAGTTCTAAGGCAGGGGGCTCCTACAATGAGCAGTTCTTC. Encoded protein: CASSKAGGSYNEQFF.